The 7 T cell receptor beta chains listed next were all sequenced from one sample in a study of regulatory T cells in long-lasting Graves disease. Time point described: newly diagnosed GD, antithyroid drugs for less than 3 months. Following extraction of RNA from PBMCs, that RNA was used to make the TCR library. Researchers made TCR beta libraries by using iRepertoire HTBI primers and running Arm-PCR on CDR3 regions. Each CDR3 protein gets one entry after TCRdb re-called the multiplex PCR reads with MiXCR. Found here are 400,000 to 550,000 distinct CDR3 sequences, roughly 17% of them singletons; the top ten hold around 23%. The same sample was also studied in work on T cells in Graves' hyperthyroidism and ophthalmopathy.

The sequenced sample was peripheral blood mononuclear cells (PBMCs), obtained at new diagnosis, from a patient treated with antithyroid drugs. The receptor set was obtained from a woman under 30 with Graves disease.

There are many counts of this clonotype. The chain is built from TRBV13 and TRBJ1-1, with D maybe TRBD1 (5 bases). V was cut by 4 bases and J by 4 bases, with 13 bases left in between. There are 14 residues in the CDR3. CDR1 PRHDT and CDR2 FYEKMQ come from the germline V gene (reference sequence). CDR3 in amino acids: CASSSGRGPTEAFF. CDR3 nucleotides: TGTGCCAGCAGCTCGGGGCGGGGTCCCACTGAAGCTTTCTTT.

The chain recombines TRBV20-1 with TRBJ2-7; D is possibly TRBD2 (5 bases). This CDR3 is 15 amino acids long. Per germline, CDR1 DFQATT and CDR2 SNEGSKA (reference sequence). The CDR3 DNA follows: TGCAGCGCAAGGACCCTTCAGAACGGTGTAGGGAGGCAGTACTTC. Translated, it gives CSARTLQNGVGRQYF.

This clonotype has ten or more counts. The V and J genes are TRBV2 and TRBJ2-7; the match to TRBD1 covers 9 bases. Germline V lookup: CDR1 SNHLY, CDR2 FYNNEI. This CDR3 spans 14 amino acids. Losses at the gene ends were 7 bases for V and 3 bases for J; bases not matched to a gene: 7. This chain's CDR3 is CASIIRGQGYEQYF. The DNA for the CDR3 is TGTGCCAGCATTATCAGGGGACAGGGCTACGAGCAGTACTTC. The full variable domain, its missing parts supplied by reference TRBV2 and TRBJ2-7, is EPEVTQTPSHQVTQMGQEVILRCVPISNHLYFYWYRQILGQKVEFLVSFYNNEISEKSEIFDDQFSVERPDGSNFTLKIRSTKLEDSAMYFCASIIRGQGYEQYFGPGTRLTVT.

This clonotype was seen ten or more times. The CDR3 DNA sequence: TGTGCCAGCAGTTTTCGTCTAGCGGGCAACTACGAGCAGTACTTC. It specifies CASSFRLAGNYEQYF. This chain connects TRBV28 to TRBJ2-7, with 8 bases lining up with TRBD2. Losses at the gene ends were 3 bases for V and 3 bases for J; bases not matched to a gene: 7. This CDR3 comprises 15 residues. CDR1 and CDR2 from the germline V gene are MDHEN and SYDVKM.

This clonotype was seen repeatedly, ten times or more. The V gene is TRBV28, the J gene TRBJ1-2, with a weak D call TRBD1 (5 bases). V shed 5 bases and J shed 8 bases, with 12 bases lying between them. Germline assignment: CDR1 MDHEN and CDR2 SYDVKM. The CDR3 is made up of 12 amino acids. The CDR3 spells CASSLRERGYTF. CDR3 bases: TGTGCCAGCAGTCTCAGGGAAAGAGGCTACACCTTC.

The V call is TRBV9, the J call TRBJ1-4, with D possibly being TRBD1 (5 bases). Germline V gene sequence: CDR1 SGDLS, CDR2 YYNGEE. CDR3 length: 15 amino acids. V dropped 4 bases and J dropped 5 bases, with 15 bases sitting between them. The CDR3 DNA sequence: TGTGCCAGCAGCCCGCAGGTGGGGGTAAATGAAAAACTGTTTTTT. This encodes CASSPQVGVNEKLFF.

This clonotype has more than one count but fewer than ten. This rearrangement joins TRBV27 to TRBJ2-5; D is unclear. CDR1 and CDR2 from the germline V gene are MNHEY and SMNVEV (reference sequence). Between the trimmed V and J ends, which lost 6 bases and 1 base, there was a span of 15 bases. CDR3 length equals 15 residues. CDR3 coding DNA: TGTGCCAGCAGGCCATTGGGGATGGGCCAAGAGACCCAGTACTTC. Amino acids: CASRPLGMGQETQYF.